A single sample gave rise to the 24 T cell receptor beta chains below, sequenced in a study of cytomegalovirus exposure and HLA in healthy donors. Measured with immunoSEQ multiplex PCR; TCRdb has only the in-frame clones, and not every one. Here the sample spans around 250,000 clones, around 90% being singletons. The sample comprised PBMCs. The source is a woman aged 18-29 years in good health and CMV-seronegative.

This sequence joins TRBV7-6 and TRBJ2-1; D gene unclear. The CDR3 covers 11 residues. From germline, CDR1 is SGHVS and CDR2 FNYEAQ. The V end lost 3 bases, the J end lost 8 bases, and 5 bases lay between the germline ends. CDR3 amino acids: CASSLLDEQFF. As DNA, the CDR3 is TGTGCCAGCAGCTTGTTAGATGAGCAGTTCTTC.

V and J are TRBV6-1 and TRBJ2-5, with D possibly TRBD2 on 6 matching bases. Trimming shortened V by 4 bases and J by 5 bases, and 11 bases separated the two germline ends. This CDR3 region has 13 residues. The germline V gene encodes CDR1 MNHNS and CDR2 SASEGT. The CDR3 DNA follows: TGTGCCAGCAGTGGGAGGGTGCGGGAGACCCAGTACTTC. It codes for CASSGRVRETQYF.

This chain links TRBV9 with TRBJ2-7; TRBD1 matches at 8 bases. This CDR3 contains 15 residues. Germline CDR1 is SGDLS and CDR2 is YYNGEE. V was clipped by 4 bases and J by 0 bases; unmatched bases: 6. CDR3 sequence reads: CASSPRDRSSYEQYF. In nucleotides, the CDR3 is TGTGCCAGCAGCCCGCGGGACAGGAGCTCCTACGAGCAGTACTTC.

The CDR3 sequence is CASSQGYSSGNTIYF. As DNA, the CDR3 is TGCGCCAGCAGCCAAGGCTACAGCTCTGGAAACACCATATATTTT. The V gene is TRBV4-3, the J gene TRBJ1-3; D call uncertain. Trimming cost V 1 base and J 0 bases, with 7 bases left between them. Germline values: CDR1 LGHNA, CDR2 YSLEER. This CDR3 is built from 15 residues.

The chain uses TRBV27 and TRBJ1-4; TRBD1 matches at 9 bases. The CDR3 extends over 17 amino acids. Trimming took 6 bases from V and 7 from J; bases not matched to a gene: 15. CDR1 and CDR2 (germline): MNHEY, SMNVEV (reference sequence). The CDR3 sequence: CASSPGTGPKIVEKLFF. The CDR3 DNA reads TGTGCCAGCAGCCCGGGGACAGGGCCTAAAATCGTTGAAAAACTGTTTTTT. Combining the CDR3 with reference TRBV27 and TRBJ1-4 gives the whole variable domain EAQVTQNPRYLITVTGKKLTVTCSQNMNHEYMSWYRQDPGLGLRQIYYSMNVEVTDKGDVPEGYKVSRKEKRNFPLILESPSPNQTSLYFCASSPGTGPKIVEKLFFGSGTQLSVL.

The chain uses TRBV6-5 and TRBJ1-5, with D maybe TRBD1 (5 bases). The CDR3 covers 15 residues. Germline CDR1 and CDR2: MNHEY and SVGAGI. Trimming took off 5 bases at V and 2 bases at J, with 13 bases between the two ends. In nucleotides, the CDR3 is TGTGCCAGCAGTCCCCAGGGTGTTGGCAATCAGCCCCAGCATTTT. Translation gives CASSPQGVGNQPQHF.

This clone was counted between two and nine times. This chain connects TRBV11-2 to TRBJ2-7, with a tentative D call TRBD1 (6 bases). The CDR3 sequence is 15 residues long. Germline lookup yields CDR1 SGHAT and CDR2 FQNNGV. CDR3: CASSSLQGPPYGQYV. CDR3 nucleotides: TGTGCCAGCAGCTCACTACAGGGTCCGCCGTACGGGCAGTACGTC.

This clone was recorded once. The chain is built from TRBV27 and TRBJ2-3; 12 nucleotides align to TRBD2. V lost 6 bases to trimming and J lost 4 bases; unmatched junction nucleotides: 8. The germline gives CDR1 MNHEY, CDR2 SMNVEV (reference sequence). The CDR3 is 16 amino acids. The CDR3 DNA follows: TGTGCCAGCAGCCTACTACTAGCGGGAGGCTCAGATACGCAGTATTTT. This sequence encodes CASSLLLAGGSDTQYF.

This chain connects TRBV4-1 to TRBJ1-1, with D possibly being TRBD1 (5 bases). Trimming took off 0 bases at V and 5 bases at J, with 13 bases between the two ends. The CDR3 is 15 amino acids. Germline CDR1 MGHRA, CDR2 YSYEKL. CDR3 DNA sequence: TGCGCCAGCAGCCAAGAGGGTCAGGGTTGGACTGAAGCTTTCTTT. Residues: CASSQEGQGWTEAFF.

The chain carries TRBV27 and TRBJ2-7, with 8 nucleotides matching TRBD1. J gave up 1 base and V 3 bases, and 11 bases lay outside the gene matches. CDR1 MNHEY and CDR2 SMNVEV come from the germline V gene (reference sequence). CDR3 size: 17 residues. The CDR3 loop is CASSFNPRGRWSYEQYV. The CDR3 DNA is TGTGCCAGCAGTTTTAACCCCAGGGGGCGTTGGTCCTACGAGCAGTACGTC.

Comments on this clone: At one end, the junction sequence differs from germline, possibly due to a read error. This chain links TRBV9 with TRBJ2-1; D gene ambiguous. Germline CDR1 SGDLS, CDR2 YYNGEE. The CDR3 loop spans 12 amino acids. CDR3 DNA sequence: TGTGCCAGCAGCGTCGGTAGCAATGGGCAGTTCTTC. Amino acids: CASSVGSNGQFF. Variable domain in full (rest from reference TRBV9 and TRBJ2-1): DSGVTQTPKHLITATGQRVTLRCSPRSGDLSVYWYQQSLDQGLQFLIQYYNGEERAKGNILERFSAQQFPDLHSELNLSSLELGDSALYFCASSVGSNGQFFGPGTRLTVL.

The rearrangement joins TRBV28 to TRBJ1-1; D not resolved. Germline V gives CDR1 MDHEN, CDR2 SYDVKM. Between the trimmed V and J ends, which lost 6 bases and 3 bases, there was a span of 17 bases. The length of the CDR3 is 15 residues. In nucleotides, the CDR3 is TGTGCCAGCAGCAGCGGAGGGAACCGGGACACTGAAGCTTTCTTT. Protein: CASSSGGNRDTEAFF. Combining the CDR3 with reference TRBV28 and TRBJ1-1 gives the whole variable domain DVKVTQSSRYLVKRTGEKVFLECVQDMDHENMFWYRQDPGLGLRLIYFSYDVKMKEKGDIPEGYSVSREKKERFSLILESASTNQTSMYLCASSSGGNRDTEAFFGQGTRLTVV.

V gene TRBV7-9 combines with J gene TRBJ1-1, with D uncertain. CDR1 is SEHNR and CDR2 is FQNEAQ in the germline V gene (reference sequence). V shed 5 bases and J shed 5 bases, with 9 bases lying between them. This CDR3 spans 12 amino acids. In DNA, the CDR3 is TGTGCCAGCAGCCCTATCGTTACTGAAGCTTTCTTT. Protein sequence: CASSPIVTEAFF.

Only a few counts were recorded for this clone. This chain uses TRBV5-1 with TRBJ1-5; 8 nucleotides line up with TRBD1. The germline CDR1 and CDR2 sequences are SGHRS and YFSETQ. There are 14 residues in the CDR3. V was pared by 6 bases and J by 2 bases, with 4 bases of the junction left unmatched. The CDR3 loop is CASKTGAGNQPQHF. In DNA, the CDR3 is TGCGCCAGCAAGACAGGGGCCGGCAATCAGCCCCAGCATTTT.

The chain links TRBV4-3 to TRBJ2-1, with TRBD2 identical over 13 bases. The V gene's germline CDR1 is LGHNA and CDR2 YSLEER. This CDR3 has 15 amino acids. V lost 7 bases and J lost 6; bases outside the gene matches: 6. The CDR3 nucleotides read TGCGCCAGCACCACGGGACTAGCGGGGAGCAATGAGCAGTTCTTC. Protein: CASTTGLAGSNEQFF.

The chain couples TRBV11-1 to TRBJ2-2; 7 bases align to TRBD2. The germline gives CDR1 SGHAT, CDR2 FQDESV (reference sequence). The CDR3 loop spans 14 amino acids. V shed 1 base and J 7 bases; nucleotides not matched to a gene: 3. CDR3 sequence: CASSLGPGGGELFF. CDR3 nucleotide sequence: TGTGCCAGCAGCTTAGGGCCGGGAGGCGGGGAGCTGTTTTTT.

The chain is built from TRBV11-2 and TRBJ1-5; D might be TRBD1 (6 bases). The ends were cut back, 5 bases at V and 4 bases at J, with 9 bases in the middle. The CDR3 loop spans 13 amino acids. Looked up from germline, CDR1 is SGHAT and CDR2 is FQNNGV. The CDR3 nucleotides read TGTGCCAGCAGCCGGACAGCAAATCAGCCCCAGCATTTT. Translated, it gives CASSRTANQPQHF.

The chain has TRBV7-9 and TRBJ2-7; D is unresolved. V lost 5 bases and J 3 bases, leaving 11 bases between the germline ends. Germline lookup yields CDR1 SEHNR and CDR2 FQNEAQ (reference sequence). CDR3 size: 13 residues. The CDR3 DNA follows: TGTGCCAGCAGCAAAATCGGCGGCTACGAGCAGTACTTC. Translated: CASSKIGGYEQYF.

This sequence joins TRBV28 and TRBJ2-3, with 8 nucleotides matching TRBD1. Trimming took 8 bases from V and 2 from J; bases not matched to a gene: 6. The germline V gene encodes CDR1 MDHEN and CDR2 SYDVKM. This CDR3 has 14 residues. The CDR3 DNA follows: TGTGCCAGCGTTCAGGGGGCCCTCACAGATACGCAGTATTTT. It encodes CASVQGALTDTQYF.

This chain joins TRBV7-9 and TRBJ2-5; 10 nucleotides agree with TRBD2. This CDR3 has 16 residues. Trimming took 5 bases from V and 4 from J; bases not matched to a gene: 10. Germline V gene lookup returns CDR1 SEHNR and CDR2 FQNEAQ (reference sequence). CDR3 bases: TGTGCCAGCAGCCAGAGGCTAGCGGGGGCAGGAGAGACCCAGTACTTC. This sequence encodes CASSQRLAGAGETQYF.

The V and J genes are TRBV7-9 and TRBJ2-5; 7 nucleotides agree with TRBD1. Looked up from germline, CDR1 is SEHNR and CDR2 is FQNEAQ (reference sequence). V was pared by 1 base and J by 2 bases, with 7 bases of the junction left unmatched. The CDR3 covers 16 residues. The CDR3 DNA reads as TGTGCCAGCAGCTTAGACCAGGACAGGACGCAAGAGACCCAGTACTTC. Protein sequence: CASSLDQDRTQETQYF.

This chain joins TRBV27 and TRBJ1-2; a possible D gene is TRBD1 (5 bases). Germline CDR1 and CDR2: MNHEY and SMNVEV (reference sequence). This CDR3 contains 19 residues. Trimming removed 3 bases from V and 3 bases from J, with 26 bases in between. CDR3 nucleotide sequence: TGTGCCAGCAGTTTTATCAAGAACGAGCCGGGGGTAGGCCACTATGGCTACACCTTC. This encodes CASSFIKNEPGVGHYGYTF.

The V call is TRBV2, the J call TRBJ2-7; 9 nucleotides line up with TRBD2. The length of the CDR3 is 16 residues. V was pared by 6 bases and J by 4 bases, with 13 bases of the junction left unmatched. Germline V lookup: CDR1 SNHLY, CDR2 FYNNEI. CDR3 residues: CASSALAGTSTYEQYF. The CDR3 DNA is TGTGCCAGCAGCGCTCTAGCCGGGACTAGCACGTACGAGCAGTACTTC.

The rearrangement joins TRBV10-2 to TRBJ2-7, with TRBD1 as a possible D gene (6 bases). V was clipped by 6 bases and J by 4 bases, with 16 bases between them. The CDR3 contains 14 residues. The germline CDR1 and CDR2 sequences are WSHSY and SAAADI. CDR3 protein: CASRAGTPGYEQYV. The DNA of the CDR3 is TGCGCCAGCAGAGCCGGGACACCGGGGTACGAGCAGTACGTC.